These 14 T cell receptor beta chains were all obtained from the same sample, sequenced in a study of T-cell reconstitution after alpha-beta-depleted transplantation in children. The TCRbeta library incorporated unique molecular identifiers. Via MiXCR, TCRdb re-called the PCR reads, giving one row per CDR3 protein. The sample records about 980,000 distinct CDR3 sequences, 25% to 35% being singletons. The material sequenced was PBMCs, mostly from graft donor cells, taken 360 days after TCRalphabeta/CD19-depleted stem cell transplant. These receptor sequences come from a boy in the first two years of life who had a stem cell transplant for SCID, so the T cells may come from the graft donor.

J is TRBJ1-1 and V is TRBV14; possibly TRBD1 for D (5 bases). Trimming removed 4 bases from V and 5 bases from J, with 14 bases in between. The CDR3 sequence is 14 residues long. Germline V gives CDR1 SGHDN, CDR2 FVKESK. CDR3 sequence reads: CASSPRGRRTEAFF. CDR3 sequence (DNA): TGTGCCAGCAGCCCGCGGGGCCGGCGGACTGAAGCTTTCTTT.

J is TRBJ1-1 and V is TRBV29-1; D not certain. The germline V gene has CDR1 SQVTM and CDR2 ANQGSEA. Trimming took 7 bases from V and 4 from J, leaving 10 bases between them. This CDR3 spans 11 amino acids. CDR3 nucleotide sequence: TGCAGCGGGAGGGATCTCACTGAAGCTTTCTTT. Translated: CSGRDLTEAFF.

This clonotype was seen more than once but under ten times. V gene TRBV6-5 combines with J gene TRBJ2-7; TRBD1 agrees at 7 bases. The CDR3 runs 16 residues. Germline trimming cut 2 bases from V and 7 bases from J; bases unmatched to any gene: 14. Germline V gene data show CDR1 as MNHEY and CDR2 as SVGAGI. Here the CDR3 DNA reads TGTGCCAGCAGTTACGGGCGACAGGGAGAGGTATGGGAGCAGTACTTC. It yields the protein CASSYGRQGEVWEQYF.

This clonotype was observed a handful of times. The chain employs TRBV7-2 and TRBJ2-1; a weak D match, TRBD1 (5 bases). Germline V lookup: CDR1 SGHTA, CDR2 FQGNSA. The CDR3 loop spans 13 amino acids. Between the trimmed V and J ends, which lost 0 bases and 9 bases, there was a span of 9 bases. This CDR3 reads CASSLAQGFEQFF. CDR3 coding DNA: TGTGCCAGCAGCTTAGCCCAGGGTTTTGAGCAGTTCTTC.

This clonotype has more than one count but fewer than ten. The CDR3 here is CASSPDRAGREQYF. The DNA of the CDR3 is TGTGCCAGCTCACCCGATCGAGCAGGGCGCGAGCAGTACTTC. The V call is TRBV18, the J call TRBJ2-7; maybe TRBD1 (5 bases). CDR3 length: 14 amino acids. The germline V gene has CDR1 KGHSH and CDR2 LQKENI. Between the trimmed V and J ends, which lost 3 bases and 6 bases, there was a span of 15 bases.

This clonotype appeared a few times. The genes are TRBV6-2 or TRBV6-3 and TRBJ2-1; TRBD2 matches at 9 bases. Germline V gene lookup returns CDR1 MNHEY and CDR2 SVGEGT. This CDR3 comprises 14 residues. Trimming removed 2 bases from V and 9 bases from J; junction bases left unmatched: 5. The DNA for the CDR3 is TGTGCCAGCAGTTACGGCGGGGGGGCCGGTGAGCAGTTCTTC. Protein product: CASSYGGGAGEQFF.

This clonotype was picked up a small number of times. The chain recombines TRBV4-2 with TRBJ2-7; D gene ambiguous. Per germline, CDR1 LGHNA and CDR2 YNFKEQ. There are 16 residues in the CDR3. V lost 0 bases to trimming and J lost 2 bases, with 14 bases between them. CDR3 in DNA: TGTGCCAGCAGCCAAGAAACGTCCACCTCAGCCTACGAGCAGTACTTC. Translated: CASSQETSTSAYEQYF.

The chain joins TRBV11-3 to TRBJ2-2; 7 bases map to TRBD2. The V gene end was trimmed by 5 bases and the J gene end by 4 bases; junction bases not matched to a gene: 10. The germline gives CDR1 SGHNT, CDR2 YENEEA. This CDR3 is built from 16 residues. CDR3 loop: CASSPRTGGITGELFF. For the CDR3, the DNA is TGTGCCAGCAGCCCTCGGACGGGGGGAATCACCGGGGAGCTGTTTTTT.

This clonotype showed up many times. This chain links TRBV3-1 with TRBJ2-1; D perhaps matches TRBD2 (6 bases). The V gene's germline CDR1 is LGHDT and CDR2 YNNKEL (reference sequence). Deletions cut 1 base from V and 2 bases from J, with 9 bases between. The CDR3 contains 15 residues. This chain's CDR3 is CASSQVGGPYNEQFF. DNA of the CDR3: TGTGCCAGCAGCCAAGTCGGGGGACCCTACAATGAGCAGTTCTTC.

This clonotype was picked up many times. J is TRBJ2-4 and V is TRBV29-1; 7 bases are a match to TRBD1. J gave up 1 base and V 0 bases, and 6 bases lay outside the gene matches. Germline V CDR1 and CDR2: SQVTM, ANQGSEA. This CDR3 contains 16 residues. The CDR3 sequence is CSVEDPLQGAKNIQYF. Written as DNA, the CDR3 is TGCAGCGTTGAAGATCCGCTACAGGGGGCCAAAAACATTCAGTACTTC.

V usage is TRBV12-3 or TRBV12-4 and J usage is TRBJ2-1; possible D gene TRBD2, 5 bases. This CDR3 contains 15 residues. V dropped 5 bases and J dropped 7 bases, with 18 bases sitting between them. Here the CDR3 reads CASSLLGGFGNEQFF. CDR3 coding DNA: TGTGCCAGCAGTCTACTCGGAGGCTTTGGGAATGAGCAGTTCTTC.

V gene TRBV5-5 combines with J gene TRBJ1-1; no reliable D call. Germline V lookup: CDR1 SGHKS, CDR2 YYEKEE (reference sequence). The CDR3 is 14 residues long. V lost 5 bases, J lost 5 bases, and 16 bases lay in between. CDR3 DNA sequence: TGTGCCAGCAGTTACATAGGCGTCTTAACTGAAGCTTTCTTT. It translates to CASSYIGVLTEAFF.

CDR3: CASRSGFRDEQYF. CDR3 in DNA: TGTGCCAGCCGGAGTGGGTTTCGCGACGAGCAGTACTTC. This chain connects TRBV5-6 to TRBJ2-7; D remains ambiguous. V was clipped by 7 bases and J by 5 bases, with 16 bases between them. The germline CDR1 and CDR2 sequences are SGHDT and YYEEEE. The CDR3 is 13 amino acids.

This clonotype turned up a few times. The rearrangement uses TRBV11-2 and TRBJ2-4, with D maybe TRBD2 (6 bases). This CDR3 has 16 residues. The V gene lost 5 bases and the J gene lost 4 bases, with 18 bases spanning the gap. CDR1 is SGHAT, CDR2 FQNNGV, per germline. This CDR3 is CASSPILQAGKNIQYF. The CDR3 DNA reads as TGTGCCAGCAGCCCGATCTTACAGGCGGGGAAAAACATTCAGTACTTC.